This T cell receptor beta chain was identified during a study of cytomegalovirus exposure and HLA in healthy donors (dated by TCRdb to between 2016 and 2019). General notes on the study: According to an earlier analysis of a few hundred of the donors, 200 million or so T cells yielded 90 million to 130 million unique TCR beta sequences and 276 Gb of sequence data. Both class I and class II loci were covered by HLA typing, at four-digit resolution. Because of strong linkage in the cohort, four to six DR-DQ haplotypes were treated as single units for association and clustering. The study profiled the T cell repertoires of under 850 subjects by immunosequencing and related them to cytomegalovirus serostatus. The study combined high-throughput TCR immunosequencing, statistical association of individual TCRs with disease status, and machine learning to predict cytomegalovirus infection status. The number of typed donors differed by locus: 629-630 for A, B, C, DRB1 and DQB1; some 540 for DQA1; approximately 600 for DPA1; and approximately 450 for DPB1. All discovery cohort repertoires had been generated using a single sequencing platform. Donor age, sex, ethnicity and CMV serostatus were compiled alongside the repertoire data. Among around 400 genotyped donors of the cohort, an average of approximately 200,000 unique TCR beta nucleotide sequences was sequenced per donor, of which about 18% were non-productive. The study was designed to test whether signatures of past pathogen exposure could be identified by cataloging public T cell receptors. Rather than drawing on any new phenotypic data, the later analysis identified candidate immune exposures from TCR beta sequences and the way those sequences occurred across donors. A later genetic analysis used genome-wide SNP genotypes for about 60% of the roughly 700 donors, treating that subset as a discovery cohort. Besides the first cohort of under 700 subjects, a separate validation cohort made up of 120 different subjects was used. Of the roughly 400 genotyped donors, about 80% fell in the genetic ancestry cluster associated with self-reported Caucasian donors. An early release covering approximately 600 HLA-typed donors comprised around 300 gigabases of sequencing data and tens of millions of unique TCR sequences. To decide whether each TCR beta V gene segment behaved as functional or pseudogenic, an earlier analysis of fewer than 750 of the donors relied on high-throughput TCR beta sequencing. In a later analysis, previously published TCR beta repertoires from 550 to 750 donors were re-analyzed and high-resolution HLA genotyping was added so that TCR occurrence patterns could be studied.

Library prep was done by the immunoSEQ multiplex PCR assay. The multiplex PCR relied on a mix of 60 forward primers for TCR Vbeta segments and 13 reverse primers for TCR Jbeta segments. The CDR3 region of rearranged TCR beta genes was amplified from genomic DNA with a multiplex PCR assay. The Illumina HiSeq System was used to sequence the amplified TCR beta libraries as 87-base-pair reads. The authors' pipeline ran thus. In a later analysis, about 80 million unique TCR beta chains were counted across the roughly 610 repertoires, and roughly 11 million of these chains were shared by at least two donors. A nearest-neighbor algorithm error-corrected the raw reads and collapsed the reads into unique sequences, merging closely related sequences to remove PCR and sequencing errors. Alignment of CDR3 sequences to IMGT reference sequences was used to assign V, D and J gene segments. For a sequence to be retained, at least a six-nucleotide match to both a V gene segment and a J gene segment was required. Rearrangements were classified as productive when the CDR3 lacked stop codons and remained in frame with V and J, and all other rearrangements were classified as non-productive. Following IMGT convention, CDR3 was defined as the stretch from the second conserved V-encoded cysteine to the conserved J-encoded phenylalanine. In an earlier analysis of some 550 of the donors, sequences lacking an unambiguous match to a single V gene segment were excluded. An earlier analysis of a few hundred of the donors classified V segments as functional when productive rearrangements were above 56.7% and as segregating when the standard deviation between donors was above 5%. To diagnose cytomegalovirus status from the catalog of TCR beta chain sequences, a statistical classification framework was built. V and J gene assignment, in a later analysis, came from comparing TCR nucleotide sequences with IMGT/GENE-DB human TR gene sequences. The TCRdist pipeline was used in a later analysis to assign CDR3 sequences and most-parsimonious VDJ recombination scenarios. In a later analysis, each TCR beta chain was defined by its CDR3 amino acid sequence together with its V-gene family, and reads without a unique V-gene family were excluded. As a way to deal with suspected cross-contamination and a sequencing artifact, a later analysis dropped more than 500 nucleotide sequences that were highly shared and had low generation probability. For each public chain, a later analysis derived a clonal expansion index from normalized ranks of inferred template counts within each repertoire. A later analysis computed generation probabilities with a VDJ recombination model fitted to out-of-frame rearrangements, and checked the results against IGoR. A later analysis scored TCR-TCR, TCR-HLA and TCR-CMV co-occurrence with hypergeometric tests, applying a repertoire-size bias correction to TCR pairs. To estimate false discovery rates, a later analysis permuted the HLA or CMV assignments 20 times. In a later analysis, co-occurring TCRs were grouped using DBSCAN, with TCRdist sequence similarity added in when clustering inside HLA-allele-positive subsets. Repertoires with fewer than 30,000 or more than 120,000 public chains were left out of co-occurrence clustering, as were a few repertoires with anomalous nucleotide sharing. The table was pulled from immuneACCESS by TCRdb, which kept in-frame rearrangements only. Such tables lose some clones; where checked, under half of the loss comes from unresolved V genes, and the rest has no known cause. V and J calls and clone size follow that table, whereas D and trimming were derived from the DNA. The sample has 150,000 to 200,000 clones on record, roughly 80% of them singletons. Roughly 0.75% of the sample is in the top ten clones.

The cohort was made up of roughly 670 healthy bone marrow donors. All cohort members were sampled while nominally healthy, although unrecorded immune exposures were likely present. The donor was CMV seronegative and was included in the group of approximately 350 seronegative cohort members. A peripheral blood sample was provided by each donor, and peripheral blood mononuclear cells were used for TCR beta sequencing. The Qiagen DNeasy Blood Extraction Kit was used to extract genomic DNA from the blood cell samples. Here is what the overall study found, with its caveats: In vitro tests confirmed that three of the cytomegalovirus-associated TCR beta chains recognize cytomegalovirus antigens. According to a later analysis, TCR association rates differed among HLA loci, with DRB1 alleles showing the most associated TCRs and HLA-C alleles showing the fewest. The classifier was reported to diagnose cytomegalovirus status with high specificity and sensitivity in both the original cohort and the validation cohort. Most CMV-associated TCR beta chains appeared to be HLA-restricted in a later analysis, and the HLA associations seemed to be driven largely by CMV exposure. In an earlier analysis of around 500 of the donors, most TCR beta V segments appeared in productive rearrangements about 90% or about 30% of the time, broadly matching IMGT annotations. The presence/absence analyses assumed that sequencing depth was roughly uniform across donors, and that assumption may not be true. Because counts were too low, approximately 15 rarely observed V segments, including chromosome 9 orphons, were excluded from the earlier analysis of several hundred of the donors. Strong co-occurrence of HLA alleles, especially DR and DQ, made assigning TCR associations to individual alleles difficult. Some IMGT-functional V segments, including TRBV6-2 and TRBV6-3, could not be told apart with the 87-base-pair reads, so those segments were excluded. In a later analysis, about 16,000 TCR beta sequences were associated with specific HLA alleles at a false discovery rate of 0.05. A later analysis found that HLA-associated TCR beta chains were more clonally expanded and had lower generation probabilities than equally common non-associated chains. A total of roughly 160 TCR beta chains were listed by the study as associated with cytomegalovirus. V-gene and J-gene trimming of TCR beta chains was associated with a missense DCLRE1C variant in a later genetic analysis, and the association was replicated in an independent cohort. A later genetic analysis reported fewer N-insertions in productive TCRs among donors in an Asian-associated ancestry cluster than the approximately 700-donor mean. Because HLA typing was missing for some donors at each locus, association tests included only the typed subset. According to the authors, the approach could potentially be generalized to other disease states and immunological phenotypes. A cluster of highly shared sequence variants was judged likely to represent a technical artifact of the sequencing pipeline. Immune exposure information for the cohort was limited to CMV serostatus. A further reported finding was that TCR beta sequences accurately predicted the HLA-A and HLA-B alleles for most subjects in the first cohort. Most TCR sequences were seen in very few donors, while some public TCRs were found in many individuals. Correlated functional status among segregating V segments might reflect linkage disequilibrium, but an unknown experimental factor could not be ruled out. Several of the top co-occurrence clusters appeared to be linked to parvovirus B19, influenza, CMV and Epstein-Barr virus, according to a later analysis. Only TCR beta chains were sequenced in this cohort, and the absence of alpha or paired-chain data limited detectable features.

The cysteine opens and the phenylalanine closes a CDR3 of 15 amino acids. Only the CDR3 DNA stays, 45 bases, in frame from base 1. Relative to germline, V is missing 5 bases and J is missing 0 bases, with 4 bases of the junction outside any gene match. As encoded in the germline V gene, CDR1 is SNHLY while CDR2 is FYNNEI. Comments on this clone: What antigen it recognizes has not been identified. Per-base qualities were not stored, and no clone one base away is much larger.

The sequence derives from a young woman in good health and CMV-seronegative. Recombination joined TRBV2 with TRBJ2-3, and 8 junction bases match TRBD1. Sequences were obtained from PBMCs. The CDR3 here reads CASSLDRGSTDTQYF. The nucleotide sequence reads as follows: TGTGCCAGCAGTCTTGACAGGGGTAGCACAGATACGCAGTATTTT.